Listed here are 3 T cell receptor beta chains from one sample, sequenced in a study of PD-1 blockade in classical Hodgkin lymphoma. Profiling relied on immunoSEQ multiplex PCR, and the TCRdb table lists in-frame clones only, not all of them. Here the sample spans 110,000 or so clones, approximately 89% being singletons. Regarding time point: cycle 4 day 1 (C4D1), after 6 weeks of nivolumab. All the patients suffered relapse after autologous stem cell transplantation, and brentuximab vedotin exposure differed. Here the sequenced sample was peripheral blood mononuclear cells (PBMCs), taken before the fourth cycle of nivolumab. Receptors were obtained from a human donor with classical Hodgkin lymphoma.

The V call is TRBV6-1, the J call TRBJ2-5; D is unresolved. Trimming removed 2 bases at V and 1 base at J, with 5 bases between. The germline V gene encodes CDR1 MNHNS and CDR2 SASEGT. This CDR3 is 13 amino acids long. CDR3 protein: CASSERSQETQYF. CDR3 nucleotide sequence: TGTGCCAGCAGTGAAAGGAGCCAAGAGACCCAGTACTTC.

The rearrangement links TRBV7-9 to TRBJ1-2; 9 bases map to TRBD1. Per germline, CDR1 SEHNR and CDR2 FQNEAQ (reference sequence). The CDR3 runs to 15 residues. J was trimmed by 6 bases and V by 0 bases; bases with no gene match: 5. CDR3 loop: CASSLAGQGRDGYTF. The CDR3 region has the DNA TGTGCCAGCAGCTTAGCGGGACAGGGAAGAGATGGCTACACCTTC.

The chain combines TRBV7-6 with TRBJ2-5; TRBD2 matches at 8 bases. The CDR3 contains 18 residues. Germline CDR1 and CDR2: SGHVS and FNYEAQ. The junction had 13 bases not matched to a gene; V was cut back by 3 bases and J by 1 base. In DNA, the CDR3 is TGTGCCAGCAGCTTCATTTTAGCGGGGAAAGACTTCCAAGAGACCCAGTACTTC. This sequence encodes CASSFILAGKDFQETQYF.